This record covers a single T cell receptor beta chain. The CDR3 totals 13 residues. Per germline, CDR1 KGHSH and CDR2 LQKENI. Trimming removed 2 bases at V and 0 bases at J, with 3 bases between. Repertoires were generated with immunoSEQ multiplex PCR, while TCRdb's copy carries only in-frame clones and drops some. The data hold 58,000 or so clones, with roughly 86% observed a single time. The data originate from a study of PD-L1 blockade in urothelial cancer. The chain employs TRBV18 and TRBJ2-3; D call uncertain. This TCR was sampled from a man between 50 and 59 years old with urothelial cancer. The source was PBMCs, collected around atezolizumab (anti-PD-L1) treatment. CDR3 DNA: TGTGCCAGCTCACCATCTAGCACAGATACGCAGTATTTT. As protein: CASSPSSTDTQYF.